This TCR beta chain originates from a study of blood T cell repertoires in COVID-19. The table came from immunoSEQ multiplex PCR; TCRdb's copy has only in-frame clones and leaves some out. The sample includes about 480,000 clones, about nine tenths of them seen just once. Sample: peripheral blood. The origin of this receptor is a woman between 45 and 65 years old with COVID-19, enrolled during active disease.

The CDR3 region has the DNA TGTGCCAGCATTACGGGACAGGGGACCTACGAGCAGTACTTC. Its translation is CASITGQGTYEQYF. V and J are TRBV28 and TRBJ2-7; 10 positions agree with TRBD1. CDR1 is MDHEN and CDR2 is SYDVKM in the germline V gene. This CDR3 has 14 residues. V shed 7 bases and J 2 bases; nucleotides not matched to a gene: 5.